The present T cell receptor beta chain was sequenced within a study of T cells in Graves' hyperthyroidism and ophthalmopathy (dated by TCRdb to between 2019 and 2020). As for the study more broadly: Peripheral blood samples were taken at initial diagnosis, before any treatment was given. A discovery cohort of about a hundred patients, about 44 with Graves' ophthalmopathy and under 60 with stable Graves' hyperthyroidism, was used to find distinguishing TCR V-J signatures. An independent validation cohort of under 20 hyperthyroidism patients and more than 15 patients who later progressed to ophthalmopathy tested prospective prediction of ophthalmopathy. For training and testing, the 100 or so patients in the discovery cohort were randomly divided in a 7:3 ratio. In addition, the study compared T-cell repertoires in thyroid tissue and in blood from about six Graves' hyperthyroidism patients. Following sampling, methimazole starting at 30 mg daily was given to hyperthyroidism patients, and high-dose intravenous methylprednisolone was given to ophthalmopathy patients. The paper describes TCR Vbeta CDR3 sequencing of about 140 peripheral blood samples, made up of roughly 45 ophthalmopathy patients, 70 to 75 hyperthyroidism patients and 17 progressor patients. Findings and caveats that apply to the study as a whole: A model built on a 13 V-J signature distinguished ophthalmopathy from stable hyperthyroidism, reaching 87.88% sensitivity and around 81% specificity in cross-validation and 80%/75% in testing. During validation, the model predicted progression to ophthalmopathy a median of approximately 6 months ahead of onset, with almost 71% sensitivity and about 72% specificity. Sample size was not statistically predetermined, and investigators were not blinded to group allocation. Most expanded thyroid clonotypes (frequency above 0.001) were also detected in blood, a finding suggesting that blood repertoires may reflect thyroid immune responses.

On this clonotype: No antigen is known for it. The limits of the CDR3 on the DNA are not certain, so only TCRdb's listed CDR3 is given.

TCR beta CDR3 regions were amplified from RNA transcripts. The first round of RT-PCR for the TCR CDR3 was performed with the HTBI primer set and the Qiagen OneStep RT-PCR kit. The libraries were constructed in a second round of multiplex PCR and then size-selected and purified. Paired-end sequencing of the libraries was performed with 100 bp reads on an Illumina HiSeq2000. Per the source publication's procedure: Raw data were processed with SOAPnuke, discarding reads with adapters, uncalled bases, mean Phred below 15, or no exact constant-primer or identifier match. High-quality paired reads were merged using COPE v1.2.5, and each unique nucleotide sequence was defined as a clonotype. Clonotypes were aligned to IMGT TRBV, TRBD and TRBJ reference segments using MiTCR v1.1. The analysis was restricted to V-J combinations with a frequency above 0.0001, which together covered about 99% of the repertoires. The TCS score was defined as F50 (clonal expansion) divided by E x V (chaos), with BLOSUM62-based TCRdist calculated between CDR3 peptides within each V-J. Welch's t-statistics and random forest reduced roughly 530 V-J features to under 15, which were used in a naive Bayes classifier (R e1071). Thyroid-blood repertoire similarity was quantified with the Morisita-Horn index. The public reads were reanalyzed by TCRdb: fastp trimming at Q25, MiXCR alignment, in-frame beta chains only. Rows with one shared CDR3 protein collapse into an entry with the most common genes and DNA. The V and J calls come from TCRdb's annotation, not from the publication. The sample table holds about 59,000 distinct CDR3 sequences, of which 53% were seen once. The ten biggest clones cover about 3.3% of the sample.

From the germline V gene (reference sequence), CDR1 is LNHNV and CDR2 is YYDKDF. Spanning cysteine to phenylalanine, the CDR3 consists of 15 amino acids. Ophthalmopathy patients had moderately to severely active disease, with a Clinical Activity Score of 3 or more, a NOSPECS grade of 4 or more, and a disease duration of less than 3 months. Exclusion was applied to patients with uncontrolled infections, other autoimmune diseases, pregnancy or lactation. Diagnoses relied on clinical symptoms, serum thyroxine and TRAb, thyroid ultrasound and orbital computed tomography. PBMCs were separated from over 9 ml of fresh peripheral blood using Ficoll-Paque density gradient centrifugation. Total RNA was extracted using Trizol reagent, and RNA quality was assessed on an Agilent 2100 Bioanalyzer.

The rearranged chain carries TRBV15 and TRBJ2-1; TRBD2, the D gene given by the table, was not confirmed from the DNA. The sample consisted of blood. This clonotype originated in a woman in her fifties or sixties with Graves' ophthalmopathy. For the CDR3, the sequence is CATCSASRQYNEQFF.